The 18 T cell receptor beta chains presented below share a single source sample, sequenced in a study of CD8 T cells in ankylosing spondylitis. Overall study results and limits: Blood from ankylosing spondylitis patients appeared to carry a characteristic eight-variant TCR beta motif.

TCRdb reprocessed the 5' RACE reads with MiXCR, giving one entry per CDR3 protein. In the table there are about 800,000 distinct CDR3 sequences, approximately 10% of which are singletons. These receptors have no known antigen. The specimen was blood, either unsorted or a sorted T cell fraction (not recorded which). These receptors came from a male donor with ankylosing spondylitis.

This clonotype was detected only a few times. This chain links TRBV4-1 with TRBJ2-3; D gene unclear. V lost 3 bases and J 8 bases, leaving 12 bases between the germline ends. The CDR3 sequence is 13 residues long. The germline CDR1 and CDR2 sequences are MGHRA and YSYEKL. Here the CDR3 reads CASSQLMSVTQYF. DNA of the CDR3: TGCGCCAGCAGCCAGCTCATGTCTGTTACGCAGTATTTT.

Many counts were recorded for this clonotype. V and J are TRBV5-1 and TRBJ2-1; D gene ambiguous. The CDR3 length is 13 residues. V was shortened by 4 bases and J by 6 bases, with 11 bases between the two germline ends. CDR1 and CDR2 (germline): SGHRS, YFSETQ. CDR3 sequence (DNA): TGCGCCAGCAGCCCGGACCTCTTCAATGAGCAGTTCTTC. Amino acids: CASSPDLFNEQFF.

The J gene is TRBJ1-1, the V gene TRBV4-3, with TRBD1 identical over 11 bases. This CDR3 has 15 residues. Per germline, CDR1 LGHNA and CDR2 YSLEER. V shed 1 base, J shed 3 bases, and the junction held 1 base outside the gene matches. CDR3 amino acids: CASSQGDRGYTEAFF. DNA of the CDR3: TGCGCCAGCAGCCAAGGGGACAGGGGGTACACTGAAGCTTTCTTT.

This clonotype was counted many times. The chain combines TRBV6-6 with TRBJ2-1, with TRBD1 as a possible D gene (6 bases). The CDR3 runs 13 residues. With 0 bases removed from V and 9 bases from J, the gap between germline ends came to 9 bases. Germline loops: CDR1 MNHNY, CDR2 SVGAGI (reference sequence). This CDR3 is CASSYSRTVEQFF. CDR3 DNA sequence: TGTGCCAGCAGTTACTCGAGGACAGTTGAGCAGTTCTTC.

This chain uses TRBV20-1 with TRBJ2-7, with TRBD2 identical over 12 bases. V shed 1 base and J 3 bases; nucleotides not matched to a gene: 13. Looked up from germline, CDR1 is DFQATT and CDR2 is SNEGSKA (reference sequence). This CDR3 is built from 18 residues. The CDR3 reads CSARGSWTSGKRYYEQYF. In nucleotides, the CDR3 is TGCAGTGCTAGAGGTTCTTGGACTAGCGGGAAAAGATACTACGAGCAGTACTTC.

There are a few counts of this clonotype. V is TRBV3-1 and J is TRBJ2-6; D might be TRBD2 (5 bases). The length of the CDR3 is 17 residues. Trimming shortened V by 4 bases and J by 1 base, and 14 bases separated the two germline ends. From germline, CDR1 is LGHDT and CDR2 YNNKEL (reference sequence). CDR3 sequence (DNA): TGTGCCAGCAGCCCCTGGACTTCCAGGTCTGGGGCCAACGTCCTGACTTTC. This sequence encodes CASSPWTSRSGANVLTF.

This chain connects TRBV5-1 to TRBJ2-7; possibly TRBD2 for D (5 bases). The CDR3 extends over 15 amino acids. V lost 0 bases and J 2 bases, leaving 12 bases between the germline ends. The germline gives CDR1 SGHRS, CDR2 YFSETQ. This CDR3 is CASSLVRGAAYEQYF. The CDR3 DNA sequence: TGCGCCAGCAGCTTGGTCCGGGGTGCAGCCTACGAGCAGTACTTC.

There are many counts of this clonotype. V gene TRBV20-1 combines with J gene TRBJ2-7; 8 positions match TRBD1. Germline V gene data show CDR1 as DFQATT and CDR2 as SNEGSKA (reference sequence). V dropped 2 bases and J dropped 3; count of bases not matched to a gene: 3. CDR3 size: 13 residues. The CDR3 spells CSARTGGDYEQYF. In nucleotides, the CDR3 is TGCAGTGCTAGAACAGGGGGTGACTACGAGCAGTACTTC.

The CDR3 nucleotides are TGCAGTGCTCGGGACAGCTTGGAGACCCAGTACTTC. It yields the protein CSARDSLETQYF. This chain uses TRBV20-1 with TRBJ2-5, with 7 bases identical to TRBD1. The ends lost 5 bases at V and 5 bases at J; junction bases unmatched: 5. The CDR3 sequence is 12 residues long. The germline V gene has CDR1 DFQATT and CDR2 SNEGSKA (reference sequence).

This clonotype was counted a few times. The chain couples TRBV3-1 to TRBJ2-1, with D possibly being TRBD1 or TRBD2 (5 bases each). The CDR3 sequence is 14 residues long. The V end lost 3 bases, the J end lost 7 bases, and 13 bases lay between the germline ends. Germline V gene lookup returns CDR1 LGHDT and CDR2 YNNKEL (reference sequence). The CDR3 protein is CASSHQGRGNEQFF. The CDR3 region has the DNA TGTGCCAGCAGCCACCAGGGACGAGGTAATGAGCAGTTCTTC.

This clonotype was seen only a few times. J is TRBJ2-1 and V is TRBV20-1; 11 bases map to TRBD2. This CDR3 is built from 14 residues. CDR1 DFQATT and CDR2 SNEGSKA come from the germline V gene (reference sequence). Trimming cost V 6 bases and J 7 bases; bases outside gene matches: 8. The CDR3 coding sequence is TGCAGTGCCCATCCTCTAGCGGGGGGAAATGAGCAGTTCTTC. Protein product: CSAHPLAGGNEQFF.

This clonotype was detected ten times or more. This chain links TRBV29-1 with TRBJ2-3; D might be TRBD2 (6 bases). Germline V CDR1 and CDR2: SQVTM, ANQGSEA. This CDR3 is built from 15 residues. Trimming pared 3 bases from V and 2 bases from J, leaving 15 bases between. CDR3 sequence: CSVDGASVFTDTQYF. Written as DNA, the CDR3 is TGCAGCGTTGATGGGGCTAGCGTCTTCACAGATACGCAGTATTTT.

J is TRBJ2-7 and V is TRBV7-2, with 9 bases that match TRBD1. Germline lookup yields CDR1 SGHTA and CDR2 FQGNSA. The length of the CDR3 is 15 residues. V dropped 0 bases and J dropped 3; count of bases not matched to a gene: 3. The CDR3 DNA sequence: TGTGCCAGCAGCTTAGCTGGGACAGGGTACTACGAGCAGTACTTC. This translates into CASSLAGTGYYEQYF.

This clonotype was counted a few times. The DNA for the CDR3 is TGTGCCAGCATCCCGGGACAAGACTCCTACAATGAGCAGTTCTTC. Protein sequence: CASIPGQDSYNEQFF. This sequence joins TRBV28 and TRBJ2-1; D perhaps matches TRBD1 (6 bases). Germline loops: CDR1 MDHEN, CDR2 SYDVKM. V lost 7 bases, J lost 0 bases, and 13 bases lay in between. The CDR3 has 15 residues.

J is TRBJ2-2 and V is TRBV7-3; TRBD1 matches at 7 bases. Germline CDR1 SGHTA, CDR2 FQGTGA. V lost 6 bases and J lost 1; bases outside the gene matches: 5. CDR3 length: 15 residues. The CDR3 nucleotides read TGTGCCAGCAGAAAAAGACAGGGGAACACCGGGGAGCTGTTTTTT. Amino acids: CASRKRQGNTGELFF.

The rearrangement uses TRBV7-2 and TRBJ1-2; D is possibly TRBD1 (5 bases). This CDR3 spans 15 amino acids. The germline V gene encodes CDR1 SGHTA and CDR2 FQGNSA. Trimming left V 2 bases short and J 8 bases short, with 18 bases between. CDR3 bases: TGTGCCAGCAGCTTAACTCGGCAGGGAATAGGAGGCTACACCTTC. It encodes CASSLTRQGIGGYTF.

This clonotype was detected many times. The chain is built from TRBV20-1 and TRBJ2-2; possibly TRBD1 or TRBD2 for D (5 bases each). Germline lookup yields CDR1 DFQATT and CDR2 SNEGSKA (reference sequence). The CDR3 covers 13 residues. The V gene lost 6 bases and the J gene lost 5 bases, with 13 bases spanning the gap. The CDR3 DNA reads TGCAGTGCCCCAAGCGAGGGGACCGGGGAGCTGTTTTTT. Its translation: CSAPSEGTGELFF.

This clonotype was counted at least ten times. The chain recombines TRBV29-1 with TRBJ2-1; 10 positions agree with TRBD2. Per germline, CDR1 SQVTM and CDR2 ANQGSEA. CDR3 length equals 14 residues. V was pared by 7 bases and J by 2 bases, with 5 bases of the junction left unmatched. CDR3 protein: CSARGLAAYNEQFF. CDR3 nucleotides: TGCAGCGCACGTGGACTAGCGGCCTACAATGAGCAGTTCTTC.